Listed here are 11 T cell receptor beta chains from one sample, sequenced in a study of blood T cell repertoires in COVID-19. The table came from immunoSEQ multiplex PCR; TCRdb's copy has only in-frame clones and leaves some out. Altogether about 180,000 clones are present, about 80% being singletons, with the ten largest covering about 1.5%. The sequencing input was peripheral blood. The receptors stem from a human donor in a cohort sampled during active COVID-19.

The CDR3 here is CASTEGGWGYGYTF. Here the CDR3 DNA reads TGTGCCAGCACCGAGGGTGGTTGGGGCTATGGCTACACCTTC. The chain employs TRBV6-5 and TRBJ1-2; unclear D gene. The CDR3 is made up of 14 amino acids. V gave up 7 bases and J gave up 4 bases, with 16 bases separating them. Germline CDR1 MNHEY, CDR2 SVGAGI.

CDR3 nucleotide sequence: TGTGCCAGCAGTTACAGTGTAAGAGGCCCCTACGAGCAGTACTTC. It is translated as CASSYSVRGPYEQYF. This chain uses TRBV6-5 with TRBJ2-7; D remains ambiguous. Germline V gene sequence: CDR1 MNHEY, CDR2 SVGAGI. Between the trimmed V and J ends, which lost 2 bases and 2 bases, there was a span of 13 bases. This CDR3 comprises 15 residues.

The chain couples TRBV28 to TRBJ2-3; possibly TRBD1 for D (6 bases). V lost 3 bases to trimming and J lost 4 bases, with 11 bases between them. Germline V lookup: CDR1 MDHEN, CDR2 SYDVKM. This CDR3 is built from 14 residues. The CDR3 bases are TGTGCCAGCAGTTTGTCCGACAGGCCAGATACGCAGTATTTT. It yields the protein CASSLSDRPDTQYF.

The chain joins TRBV6-1 to TRBJ2-7; D unresolved. The CDR3 consists of 12 residues. V lost 2 bases and J 4 bases, leaving 6 bases between the germline ends. From germline, CDR1 is MNHNS and CDR2 SASEGT. The CDR3 spells CASSESVYEQYF. CDR3 DNA: TGTGCCAGCAGTGAATCGGTTTACGAGCAGTACTTC.

CDR3 bases: TGTGCCAGCAGACTAGCGGGAGCTGTCGGGGAGCTGTTTTTT. Translation: CASRLAGAVGELFF. J is TRBJ2-2 and V is TRBV27, with TRBD2 identical over 11 bases. This CDR3 is built from 14 residues. Per germline, CDR1 MNHEY and CDR2 SMNVEV (reference sequence). V trimming: 6 bases; J trimming: 7 bases; junction bases outside the gene matches: 4.

This clone appeared a few times. This chain links TRBV11-2 with TRBJ2-1; 7 bases are a match to TRBD2. CDR1 SGHAT and CDR2 FQNNGV come from the germline V gene. This CDR3 contains 14 residues. V was clipped by 3 bases and J by 7 bases; unmatched bases: 6. CDR3 amino acids: CASSFTSAPNEQFF. The CDR3 nucleotides are TGTGCCAGCAGCTTTACTAGCGCCCCAAATGAGCAGTTCTTC.

The chain links TRBV7-9 to TRBJ2-5; TRBD2 aligns across 7 bases. The CDR3 is 17 amino acids. V trimming: 1 base; J trimming: 5 bases; junction bases outside the gene matches: 13. CDR1 is SEHNR and CDR2 is FQNEAQ in the germline V gene (reference sequence). The CDR3 reads CASSLGVQAGVWETQYF. Here the CDR3 DNA reads TGTGCCAGCAGCTTAGGTGTTCAGGCGGGAGTGTGGGAGACCCAGTACTTC.

The rearrangement uses TRBV7-9 and TRBJ1-1; 9 bases map to TRBD1. Germline lookup yields CDR1 SEHNR and CDR2 FQNEAQ (reference sequence). Trimming at V came to 3 bases and at J to 2 bases, leaving 7 bases not matched to a gene. This CDR3 is 16 amino acids long. The CDR3 nucleotides are TGTGCCAGCAGCTTTTCCCCGGGACAGGGTAACACTGAAGCTTTCTTT. This codes for CASSFSPGQGNTEAFF.

The CDR3 here is CSVVQGETQYF. The DNA of the CDR3 is TGCAGCGTTGTCCAGGGCGAGACCCAGTACTTC. The V and J genes are TRBV29-1 and TRBJ2-5, with D possibly matching TRBD1 (5 bases). Trimming took off 4 bases at V and 5 bases at J, with 8 bases between the two ends. Germline V gives CDR1 SQVTM, CDR2 ANQGSEA. CDR3 size: 11 residues.

J is TRBJ1-3 and V is TRBV3-1 (or the pseudogene TRBV3-2); the D gene is possibly TRBD1 (5 bases). V gave up 1 base and J gave up 0 bases, with 13 bases separating them. Germline CDR1 reads LGHDT; CDR2 reads YNNKEL (reference sequence). The CDR3 extends over 17 amino acids. The CDR3 region is CASSQAGRGLSGNTIYF. The CDR3 DNA sequence: TGTGCCAGCAGCCAAGCAGGGAGGGGACTCTCTGGAAACACCATATATTTT.

The chain employs TRBV19 and TRBJ2-7; a possible D gene is TRBD1 (5 bases). CDR3 length equals 13 residues. Looked up from germline, CDR1 is LNHDA and CDR2 is SQIVND (reference sequence). Trimming took 5 bases from V and 2 from J, leaving 10 bases between them. As DNA, the CDR3 is TGTGCCAGTAGTCTAGGGGCTGCCTACGAGCAGTACTTC. Its translation: CASSLGAAYEQYF. Drawing the rest from reference TRBV19 and TRBJ2-7, the complete variable domain is DGGITQSPKYLFRKEGQNVTLSCEQNLNHDAMYWYRQDPGQGLRLIYYSQIVNDFQKGDIAEGYSVSREKKESFPLTVTSAQKNPTAFYLCASSLGAAYEQYFGPGTRLTVT.